This T cell receptor (beta chain) was retrieved from a study of high-grade serous ovarian cancer treatment subgroups. Study-wide background: On average, approximately 14,000 reads and 7,494 unique TCR beta rearrangements were obtained per sample.

A remark on this clone: Its antigen is unknown.

Tumor tissue was taken before any definitive surgery or chemotherapy was given. Findings and caveats of the study: Tumors within one patient showed repertoire similarity of about 0.1 to 0.8. Without spatial data, bulk sequencing limits insight into HGSC tumor diversity. TCR relatedness rose with neoantigen level and trended with mutation load.

Method: immunoSEQ multiplex PCR; TCRdb's copy keeps in-frame clones and lacks some. Altogether some 7,700 clones are present, about 60% being singletons, with the ten largest covering around 6.2%. The CDR3 covers 15 residues. This clonotype originated in a human donor with high-grade serous ovarian cancer. V gene TRBV21-1 combines with J gene TRBJ2-7; the table's D gene call, TRBD1, was not cross checked with the DNA. TRBV21-1 is a pseudogene segment. The material sequenced was tumor tissue. The CDR3 protein is CASSGASEDSYEQYF. The CDR3 coding sequence is TGTGCCAGCAGCGGGGCCTCAGAAGATTCCTACGAGCAGTACTTC.